The 14 T cell receptor beta chains reported below all come from one sample, sequenced in a study of T cell responses to AZD1222 COVID-19 vaccine. The table came from immunoSEQ multiplex PCR; TCRdb's copy has only in-frame clones and leaves some out. The sample carries about 91,000 clones, more than 70% recorded once. Sample: peripheral blood, taken on day 0 of AZD1222 vaccination. Every receptor here comes from an adult in good health.

The chain couples TRBV12-3 or TRBV12-4 to TRBJ1-5; possibly TRBD1 for D (5 bases). The CDR3 covers 13 residues. Between the trimmed V and J ends, which lost 3 bases and 8 bases, there was a span of 11 bases. The DNA of the CDR3 is TGTGCCAGCAGTTTCGGACAATCGGAGCCCCAGCATTTT. Translated: CASSFGQSEPQHF.

The rearrangement links TRBV27 to TRBJ1-5, with D unclear. The germline gives CDR1 MNHEY, CDR2 SMNVEV (reference sequence). V lost 5 bases and J lost 1, with 12 bases in between. The CDR3 consists of 15 residues. This CDR3 reads CASSGGPLSNQPQHF. For the CDR3, the DNA is TGTGCCAGCAGTGGAGGGCCCCTAAGCAATCAGCCCCAGCATTTT.

The V call is TRBV28, the J call TRBJ2-1, with D tentatively TRBD2 (6 bases). The germline V gene has CDR1 MDHEN and CDR2 SYDVKM. Trimming took 5 bases from V and 8 from J, leaving 22 bases between them. The CDR3 totals 16 residues. The CDR3 DNA follows: TGTGCCAGCAGTCCTCCTAACCTCTCGGGAGTAGATGAGCAGTTCTTC. It is translated as CASSPPNLSGVDEQFF.

The chain joins TRBV7-3 to TRBJ1-1; D ambiguous. The germline CDR1 and CDR2 sequences are SGHTA and FQGTGA. V was pared by 2 bases and J by 3 bases, with 13 bases between. The CDR3 contains 15 residues. DNA of the CDR3: TGTGCCAGCAGCTTACGGTGGGCTGGGGACACTGAAGCTTTCTTT. Its translation: CASSLRWAGDTEAFF.

The chain couples TRBV27 to TRBJ2-7, with TRBD1 identical over 9 bases. Germline lookup yields CDR1 MNHEY and CDR2 SMNVEV (reference sequence). Trimming cost V 0 bases and J 3 bases; bases outside gene matches: 3. CDR3 size: 15 residues. The CDR3 nucleotides are TGTGCCAGCAGTTTATCAGGGACAGGGTTCTACGAGCAGTACTTC. It encodes CASSLSGTGFYEQYF.

The rearrangement uses TRBV5-8 and TRBJ1-5; D is unresolved. Germline V lookup: CDR1 SGHTS, CDR2 YDEGEE. This CDR3 contains 15 residues. V was shortened by 1 base and J by 0 bases, with 8 bases between the two germline ends. As DNA, the CDR3 is TGTGCCAGCAGCTTGAGGGTAAATAGCAATCAGCCCCAGCATTTT. This translates into CASSLRVNSNQPQHF.

V is TRBV5-1 and J is TRBJ2-7; 8 bases are shared with TRBD1. V lost 4 bases and J lost 4; bases outside the gene matches: 4. This CDR3 is built from 13 residues. CDR1 and CDR2 from the germline V gene are SGHRS and YFSETQ. The chain's CDR3 is CASSIDRGYEQYF. The CDR3 DNA reads as TGCGCCAGCAGCATCGACAGGGGATACGAGCAGTACTTC.

This chain joins TRBV27 and TRBJ2-7, with 11 bases identical to TRBD2. The CDR3 totals 14 residues. Germline V gene sequence: CDR1 MNHEY, CDR2 SMNVEV (reference sequence). The J segment lost 2 bases and the V segment lost 6 bases, leaving 3 bases of the junction unmatched. The chain's CDR3 is CASRGTSGAYEQYF. CDR3 coding DNA: TGTGCCAGCAGGGGGACTAGCGGAGCCTACGAGCAGTACTTC.

The chain carries TRBV7-2 and TRBJ1-2; TRBD1 aligns across 7 bases. The CDR3 loop spans 14 amino acids. V shed 1 base and J 8 bases; nucleotides not matched to a gene: 7. CDR1 and CDR2 (germline): SGHTA, FQGNSA. CDR3: CASSLGRGGEGYTF. The DNA for the CDR3 is TGTGCCAGCAGCTTAGGACGAGGGGGCGAGGGCTACACCTTC.

The chain is built from TRBV18 and TRBJ1-5; TRBD1 is a possible D gene (6 bases). This CDR3 has 13 amino acids. From germline, CDR1 is KGHSH and CDR2 LQKENI. The V and J ends lost 5 bases and 4 bases respectively, with 9 bases between them. The CDR3, as DNA: TGTGCCAGCTCAAAGGGGGAGAATCAGCCCCAGCATTTT. This encodes CASSKGENQPQHF. The entire variable domain, with the rest obtained from reference TRBV18 and TRBJ1-5, is as follows: NAGVMQNPRHLVRRRGQEARLRCSPMKGHSHVYWYRQLPEEGLKFMVYLQKENIIDESGMPKERFSAEFPKEGPSILRIQQVVRGDSAAYFCASSKGENQPQHFGDGTRLSIL.

The chain is built from TRBV9 and TRBJ2-1; 7 positions agree with TRBD2. This CDR3 comprises 17 residues. The junction had 17 bases not matched to a gene; V was cut back by 3 bases and J by 8 bases. Germline V gene data show CDR1 as SGDLS and CDR2 as YYNGEE. The CDR3 reads CASSESGGSSGWDEQFF. CDR3 DNA: TGTGCCAGCAGCGAATCCGGCGGCTCTAGCGGTTGGGATGAGCAGTTCTTC.

This chain uses TRBV27 with TRBJ1-1; a possible D gene is TRBD1 (6 bases). The CDR3 totals 14 residues. Germline V gene data show CDR1 as MNHEY and CDR2 as SMNVEV (reference sequence). V was cut by 3 bases and J by 0 bases, with 8 bases left in between. CDR3 nucleotides: TGTGCCAGCAGTTTGACAGGAGTGAACACTGAAGCTTTCTTT. Protein sequence: CASSLTGVNTEAFF.

The chain recombines TRBV6-6 with TRBJ1-1; D may be TRBD1 (6 bases). Trimming shortened V by 6 bases and J by 3 bases, and 8 bases separated the two germline ends. From germline, CDR1 is MNHNY and CDR2 SVGAGI (reference sequence). The CDR3 has 12 residues. The CDR3 region is CASRNRDTEAFF. The CDR3 coding sequence is TGTGCCAGCAGGAACAGGGACACTGAAGCTTTCTTT.

The chain employs TRBV19 and TRBJ1-2, with 10 bases lining up with TRBD1. Per germline, CDR1 LNHDA and CDR2 SQIVND (reference sequence). The junction had 13 bases not matched to a gene; V was cut back by 7 bases and J by 5 bases. The CDR3 consists of 16 residues. This chain's CDR3 is CASTGRGGQGRYGYTF. In DNA form, the CDR3 reads TGTGCCAGTACCGGGCGCGGGGGACAGGGGAGATATGGCTACACCTTC.